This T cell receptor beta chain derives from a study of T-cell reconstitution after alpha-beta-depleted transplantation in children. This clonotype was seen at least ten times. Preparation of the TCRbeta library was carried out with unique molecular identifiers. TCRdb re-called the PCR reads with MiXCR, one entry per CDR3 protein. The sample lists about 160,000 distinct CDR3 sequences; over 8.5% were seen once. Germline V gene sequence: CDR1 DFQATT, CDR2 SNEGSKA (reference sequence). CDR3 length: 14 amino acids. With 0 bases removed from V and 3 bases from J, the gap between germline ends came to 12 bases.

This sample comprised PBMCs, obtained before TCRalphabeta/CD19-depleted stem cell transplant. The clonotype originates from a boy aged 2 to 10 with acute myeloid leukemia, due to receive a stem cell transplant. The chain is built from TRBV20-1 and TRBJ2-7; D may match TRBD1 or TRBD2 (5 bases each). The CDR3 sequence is CSARDRDLNYEQYF. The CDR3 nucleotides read TGCAGTGCTAGAGACCGGGACCTAAACTACGAGCAGTACTTC.